This T cell receptor beta chain was captured in a study of neurological immune-mediated disorders. Points on this clonotype: This may be a read error, as it is one base from a much larger clone.

TCRdb re-derived calls from the 5' RACE reads in MiXCR, one entry per CDR3 protein. The table lists about 59,000 distinct CDR3 sequences, 3.5% to 4.5% of them singletons, with under 2.5% in the top ten. The J segment lost 5 bases and the V segment lost 6 bases, leaving 9 bases of the junction unmatched. The CDR3 extends over 14 amino acids. Germline V CDR1 and CDR2: DFQATT, SNEGSKA (reference sequence). V gene TRBV20-1 combines with J gene TRBJ2-1; 8 nucleotides match TRBD2. Source material: PBMCs. The source of this sequence is a woman in her 50s with multiple sclerosis. The CDR3 nucleotides read TGCAGTGCCTCCGGGACTAGAGGCAACAATGAGCAGTTCTTC. This encodes CSASGTRGNNEQFF.